This is a list of T cell receptor beta chains from one sample in a study of cytotoxic CD8 clonotypes in ibrutinib-treated CLL. Only in-frame clones appear in the TCRdb table, and some are missing; sequencing was by immunoSEQ multiplex PCR. The sample has around 53,000 clones, nearly 55% seen once; the top ten hold more than 20%. Sequencing was performed on PBMCs, taken at disease progression, from a patient treated with ibrutinib. These TCRs come from a human donor with chronic lymphocytic leukemia. The CDR3 runs from the conserved cysteine through the conserved F or W. Fields, in order: D gene, J gene, V gene, clone size, CDR3 protein, CDR3 DNA. A D gene is named only where the DNA matches it firmly. The size field is filled for only some rows; it gives once, few, many or a size class.

D: .
J: TRBJ2-5
V: TRBV11-3
size: .
CDR3: CASSRGGNQETQYF
DNA: TGTGCCAGCAGCCGAGGAGGGAATCAAGAGACCCAGTACTTC

D: .
J: TRBJ2-3
V: TRBV4-2
size: .
CDR3: CASSQSLRLLDTQYF
DNA: TGTGCCAGCAGCCAATCTTTGAGGCTCCTAGATACGCAGTATTTT

D: .
J: TRBJ1-2
V: TRBV28
size: .
CDR3: CASSLTRSYGYTF
DNA: TGTGCCAGCAGTTTAACCAGGTCCTATGGCTACACCTTC

D: .
J: TRBJ1-1
V: TRBV11-1
size: few
CDR3: CASSLTSGLLNTEAFF
DNA: TGTGCCAGCAGCTTGACCTCCGGCCTGCTGAACACTGAAGCTTTCTTT

D: .
J: TRBJ2-7
V: TRBV7-6
size: .
CDR3: CASSRGGYEQYF
DNA: TGTGCCAGCAGCCGAGGGGGGTACGAGCAGTACTTC

D: .
J: TRBJ1-4
V: TRBV25-1
size: .
CDR3: CASSGAGKLFF
DNA: TGTGCCAGCAGTGGGGCAGGTAAACTGTTTTTT

D: TRBD2
J: TRBJ2-7
V: TRBV4-1
size: .
CDR3: CASSQRLADPWEQYF
DNA: TGCGCCAGCAGCCAACGACTAGCGGACCCATGGGAGCAGTACTTC

D: .
J: TRBJ1-2
V: TRBV6-5
size: .
CDR3: CASTRNYGYTF
DNA: TGTGCCAGCACCCGAAACTATGGCTACACCTTC

D: .
J: TRBJ1-6
V: TRBV30
size: .
CDR3: CAWSLGGSYNSPLHF
DNA: TGTGCCTGGAGTCTCGGAGGCTCCTATAATTCACCCCTCCACTTT

D: .
J: TRBJ2-5
V: TRBV7-2
size: many
CDR3: CASSSRVRQETQYF
DNA: TGTGCCAGCAGCAGCAGGGTTCGCCAAGAGACCCAGTACTTC

D: .
J: TRBJ1-2
V: TRBV19
size: .
CDR3: CASSMSLTGGYTF
DNA: TGTGCCAGTAGTATGTCCCTAACAGGCGGCTACACCTTC

D: TRBD1
J: TRBJ1-2
V: TRBV30
size: .
CDR3: CAWIGTGVNYGYTF
DNA: TGTGCCTGGATCGGGACAGGGGTTAACTATGGCTACACCTTC

D: .
J: TRBJ2-7
V: TRBV20-1
size: .
CDR3: CSASGQTEQYF
DNA: TGCAGTGCTTCAGGACAGACCGAGCAGTACTTC

D: .
J: TRBJ2-7
V: TRBV7-2
size: few
CDR3: CASSFLIYEQYF
DNA: TGTGCCAGCAGCTTCCTGATCTACGAGCAGTACTTC

D: TRBD1
J: TRBJ2-2
V: TRBV5-1
size: .
CDR3: CASSLTGQGNGELFF
DNA: TGCGCCAGCAGCTTGACGGGACAGGGAAACGGGGAGCTGTTTTTT

D: .
J: TRBJ1-2
V: TRBV7-8
size: .
CDR3: CASSSPTELANYGYTF
DNA: TGTGCCAGCAGCTCTCCGACAGAACTTGCTAACTATGGCTACACCTTC

D: TRBD2
J: TRBJ2-5
V: TRBV7-2
size: .
CDR3: CASSLAPVSSGGPQETQYF
DNA: TGTGCCAGCAGCTTAGCTCCGGTGAGCAGCGGGGGACCACAAGAGACCCAGTACTTC